Below are 19 T cell receptor beta chains sequenced from a single sample in a study of T cells in Graves' hyperthyroidism and ophthalmopathy (dated by TCRdb to the late 2010s). Libraries were built with multiplex PCR. For sequencing, an Illumina HiSeq 2000 was employed. The TCR beta CDR3 regions were amplified from RNA transcripts. The TCR CDR3 was subjected to a first round of RT-PCR using the HTBI primer set and the Qiagen OneStep RT-PCR kit. TCRdb reprocessing: public reads trimmed at Q25 with fastp, clones called with MiXCR, in-frame beta chains kept. Each record represents a unique CDR3 protein, reported with the most common genes and DNA among its rows. Here the sample has 160,000 or so distinct CDR3 sequences; over 8% occur a single time. The leading ten clones occupy approximately 20% of the sample. Sequenced: blood. The source of these receptors is a woman between 18 and 29 years old with Graves' hyperthyroidism that later progressed to Graves' ophthalmopathy.

The V call is TRBV5-4, the J call TRBJ2-7; TRBD2 aligns across 10 bases. This CDR3 spans 15 amino acids. Germline trimming cut 1 base from V and 7 bases from J; bases unmatched to any gene: 8. Germline values: CDR1 SGHNT, CDR2 YYREEE (reference sequence). This chain's CDR3 is CASSLPSGSLGEQYF. In DNA, the CDR3 is TGTGCCAGCAGCTTGCCTAGCGGGAGTTTGGGGGAGCAGTACTTC.

This clonotype has ten or more counts. The chain uses TRBV7-2 and TRBJ2-3; D might be TRBD2 (6 bases). CDR3 length: 15 amino acids. The V gene lost 1 base and the J gene lost 4 bases, with 12 bases spanning the gap. The V gene's germline CDR1 is SGHTA and CDR2 FQGNSA. The CDR3, as DNA: TGTGCCAGCAGCTTAGAAGGCGGGAACGCAGATACGCAGTATTTT. It specifies CASSLEGGNADTQYF.

This clonotype was counted ten times or more. The J gene is TRBJ2-1, the V gene TRBV6-6, with D maybe TRBD1 (7 bases). This CDR3 has 16 amino acids. In germline, CDR1 is MNHNY, CDR2 SVGAGI (reference sequence). The V and J ends lost 0 bases and 6 bases respectively, with 15 bases between them. DNA for the CDR3: TGTGCCAGCAGTTACTCGATGGAGGGGGCATCCAATGAGCAGTTCTTC. Encoded protein: CASSYSMEGASNEQFF.

In this sample, this clonotype turned up a few times. The V and J genes are TRBV30 and TRBJ2-1; 12 bases fit TRBD2. The ends lost 4 bases at V and 8 bases at J; junction bases unmatched: 9. CDR1 is GTSNPN and CDR2 is SVGIG in the germline V gene (reference sequence). The CDR3 spans 15 residues. CDR3 DNA: TGTGCCTGGATCATCCGTCGACTAGCGGGAGATGAGCAGTTCTTC. Protein sequence: CAWIIRRLAGDEQFF.

Ten or more counts support this clonotype. This rearrangement joins TRBV6-1 to TRBJ1-2; D remains ambiguous. From germline, CDR1 is MNHNS and CDR2 SASEGT. The CDR3 is made up of 13 amino acids. V shed 2 bases and J shed 4 bases, with 8 bases lying between them. The CDR3 reads CASSEFSSYGYTF. Here the CDR3 DNA reads TGTGCCAGCAGTGAATTTAGCAGCTATGGCTACACCTTC.

This clonotype was found many times. This chain links TRBV19 with TRBJ1-5, with 9 bases aligning to TRBD1. The CDR3 totals 15 residues. The J segment lost 9 bases and the V segment lost 4 bases, leaving 10 bases of the junction unmatched. CDR1 and CDR2 (germline): LNHDA, SQIVND (reference sequence). CDR3 sequence reads: CASSTTGQGIPPQHF. The CDR3, as DNA: TGTGCCAGTAGTACAACTGGACAGGGGATCCCGCCCCAGCATTTT.

V is TRBV15 and J is TRBJ2-3; no reliable D call. This CDR3 contains 12 residues. Trimming removed 0 bases from V and 5 bases from J, with 3 bases in between. Germline loops: CDR1 LNHNV, CDR2 YYDKDF (reference sequence). The CDR3 bases are TGTGCCACCAGCAGAGAAGGAGATACGCAGTATTTT. This translates into CATSREGDTQYF.

This clonotype was counted many times. This sequence joins TRBV18 and TRBJ1-1, with a possible D match to TRBD1 (5 bases). Germline V gives CDR1 KGHSH, CDR2 LQKENI. CDR3 size: 14 residues. V lost 3 bases, J lost 7 bases, and 15 bases lay in between. The CDR3 loop reads CASSPTRDRVEAFF. In DNA, the CDR3 is TGTGCCAGCTCACCTACCCGGGACCGGGTTGAAGCTTTCTTT.

This clonotype was observed a handful of times. V and J are TRBV20-1 and TRBJ2-7; no clear D gene. The CDR3 runs 17 residues. CDR1 and CDR2 from the germline V gene are DFQATT and SNEGSKA (reference sequence). V was pared by 5 bases and J by 3 bases, with 26 bases between. CDR3 sequence reads: CSASPPDKIMRNYEQYF. The CDR3 bases are TGCAGTGCTTCCCCCCCCGACAAAATTATGAGAAACTACGAGCAGTACTTC.

This clonotype was counted at least ten times. The J gene is TRBJ2-5, the V gene TRBV28; tentative D call: TRBD1 (6 bases). The germline V gene encodes CDR1 MDHEN and CDR2 SYDVKM. This CDR3 is 15 amino acids long. Trimming removed 3 bases from V and 3 bases from J, with 14 bases in between. The CDR3 spells CASSFNRAGEETQYF. The CDR3 DNA reads TGTGCCAGCAGTTTTAACAGGGCAGGCGAAGAGACCCAGTACTTC.

The table lists this clonotype with many counts. This sequence joins TRBV18 and TRBJ1-1; D uncertain. The germline V gene encodes CDR1 KGHSH and CDR2 LQKENI. CDR3 length: 12 residues. Trimming left V 6 bases short and J 8 bases short, with 13 bases between. CDR3 DNA sequence: TGTGCCAGCTCTCCAGTTCCGCCAGAAGCTTTCTTT. This translates into CASSPVPPEAFF.

This clonotype was seen ten or more times. The V and J genes are TRBV20-1 and TRBJ1-2, with D unresolved. In germline, CDR1 is DFQATT, CDR2 SNEGSKA (reference sequence). V shed 8 bases and J shed 5 bases, with 12 bases lying between them. The CDR3 is 11 residues long. CDR3 nucleotides: TGCAGTAGCAAGGACTCTTATGGCTACACCTTC. Protein sequence: CSSKDSYGYTF.

This clonotype was seen only a few times. This clone may be a read error of a much larger clone one base away. The chain carries TRBV12-3 or TRBV12-4 and TRBJ2-5, with a possible D match to TRBD2 (6 bases). This CDR3 comprises 14 residues. CDR3 DNA: TGTGCCAGCAGCCGACTAGTCGACCAAGGGACCCAGTACTTC. As protein: CASSRLVDQGTQYF.

The rearrangement links TRBV20-1 to TRBJ2-3; 8 bases match TRBD2. This CDR3 is built from 16 residues. With V trimmed by 5 bases and J by 2 bases, 12 bases remained unmatched. In germline, CDR1 is DFQATT, CDR2 SNEGSKA (reference sequence). For the CDR3, the DNA is TGCAGTGCTGAGGGCGGGGGGCTACTATCCACAGATACGCAGTATTTT. It is translated as CSAEGGGLLSTDTQYF.

This clonotype has a count of ten or more. The chain recombines TRBV10-3 with TRBJ1-1, with 7 positions matching TRBD1. The ends lost 7 bases at V and 0 bases at J; junction bases unmatched: 5. Per germline, CDR1 ENHRY and CDR2 SYGVKD. The CDR3 covers 14 residues. CDR3 residues: CAIKTGLMNTEAFF. CDR3 in DNA: TGTGCCATCAAGACAGGGTTAATGAACACTGAAGCTTTCTTT.

The table lists this clonotype with many counts. The chain recombines TRBV6-1 with TRBJ1-5; no clear D. Germline assignment: CDR1 MNHNS and CDR2 SASEGT. Trimming pared 0 bases from V and 3 bases from J, leaving 15 bases between. The CDR3 loop spans 17 amino acids. The CDR3 here is CASSEAVAGFANQPQHF. The DNA of the CDR3 is TGTGCCAGCAGTGAAGCGGTCGCGGGTTTTGCCAATCAGCCCCAGCATTTT.

This clonotype was detected many times. The chain carries TRBV10-1 and TRBJ2-1; D is possibly TRBD2 (6 bases). Germline V gene lookup returns CDR1 WNHNN and CDR2 SYGVQD (reference sequence). The V gene lost 0 bases and the J gene lost 3 bases, with 12 bases spanning the gap. The CDR3 has 16 amino acids. The CDR3 region is CASSESGTEGYNEQFF. Here the CDR3 DNA reads TGCGCCAGCAGTGAGTCCGGGACTGAGGGCTACAATGAGCAGTTCTTC.

This clonotype was detected only a few times. V is TRBV29-1 and J is TRBJ1-4; 9 nucleotides agree with TRBD1. V lost 4 bases and J lost 12; bases outside the gene matches: 6. CDR3 length: 12 amino acids. Germline values: CDR1 SQVTM, CDR2 ANQGSEA. The CDR3 bases are TGCAGCGTTGGACAGGGGGTTGGTCAACTGTTTTTT. Translated, it gives CSVGQGVGQLFF. Variable domain in full (rest from reference TRBV29-1 and TRBJ1-4): SAVISQKPSRDICQRGTSLTIQCQVDSQVTMMFWYRQQPGQSLTLIATANQGSEATYESGFVIDKFPISRPNLTFSTLTVSNMSPEDSSIYLCSVGQGVGQLFFGSGTQLSVL.

Note on this clonotype: A much bigger clone sits one base away, suggesting this may be a read error. The gene calls are TRBV20-1 and TRBJ1-5, with 7 bases aligning to TRBD1. This CDR3 is 15 amino acids long. Germline-derived CDR1 and CDR2 are DFQATT and SNEGSKA (reference sequence). After removal of 0 bases from V and 8 bases from J, the junction contained 10 bases not matched to a gene. CDR3 protein: CSARDPRGPNEPQHF. CDR3 nucleotides: TGCAGTGCTAGAGATCCGAGGGGGCCTAATGAGCCCCAGCATTTT.